This T cell receptor (beta chain) was recorded in a study of shared clonotypes between healthy human individuals. The CDR3 length is 14 residues. The ends were cut back, 3 bases at V and 4 bases at J, with 12 bases in the middle. Germline loops: CDR1 LNHDA, CDR2 SQIVND (reference sequence). The protocol was immunoSEQ multiplex PCR, while the TCRdb copy is restricted to in-frame clones and leaves out a portion. Of some 2.1 million clones listed, approximately 95% are singletons. The receptor was derived from a man younger than 30 in good health. What was sequenced was naive CD4+ T cells sorted from blood. Subset given: CD45RA+ positively selected. The V gene is TRBV19, the J gene TRBJ1-1; D not resolved. This CDR3 is CASSIIDPGTEAFF. CDR3 coding DNA: TGTGCCAGTAGTATTATTGACCCGGGCACTGAAGCTTTCTTT.